A selection of T cell receptor beta chains follows, all from one sample in a study of OX40 agonist ivuxolimab in advanced cancers. TCRdb keeps only in-frame clones here, not all; method: immunoSEQ multiplex PCR. Of around 70,000 clones listed, roughly 88% are singletons. The sample consisted of CD4+ or CD8+ T cells sorted from blood, taken in a trial of the OX40 agonist ivuxolimab. The receptors derive from an adult with an advanced solid tumor such as melanoma, head and neck, liver or kidney cancer. Each CDR3 is given with its conserved first and last residue. The order of the fields is V gene, J gene, clone size, D gene, CDR3 protein, CDR3 DNA. D genes are given only for firm matches. Clone size is given for some rows only: seen once, a few or many times, or a class if the clone is expanded.

v_call: TRBV10-2
j_call: TRBJ2-5
clone_size: .
d_call: .
cdr3_aa: CASRIAGLETQYF
cdr3_nt: TGCGCCAGCAGGATAGCAGGGTTAGAGACCCAGTACTTC

v_call: TRBV6-5
j_call: TRBJ2-7
clone_size: .
d_call: TRBD1
cdr3_aa: CASSPGTGVYEQYF
cdr3_nt: TGTGCCAGCAGTCCCGGGACAGGGGTGTACGAGCAGTACTTC

v_call: TRBV29-1
j_call: TRBJ2-1
clone_size: .
d_call: TRBD2
cdr3_aa: CSVVPAGWVNEQFF
cdr3_nt: TGCAGCGTTGTTCCAGCGGGGTGGGTCAATGAGCAGTTCTTC

v_call: TRBV7-8
j_call: TRBJ2-3
clone_size: .
d_call: .
cdr3_aa: CASSLDAYTQYF
cdr3_nt: TGTGCCAGCAGCTTAGATGCTTATACGCAGTATTTT

v_call: TRBV28
j_call: TRBJ1-1
clone_size: few
d_call: .
cdr3_aa: CASSLEDGSTEAFF
cdr3_nt: TGTGCCAGCAGTTTAGAGGATGGATCCACTGAAGCTTTCTTT

v_call: TRBV18
j_call: TRBJ2-7
clone_size: .
d_call: TRBD2
cdr3_aa: CASSPVSGTSGYEQYF
cdr3_nt: TGTGCCAGCTCACCAGTCTCCGGGACTAGCGGCTACGAGCAGTACTTC

v_call: TRBV19
j_call: TRBJ1-3
clone_size: .
d_call: .
cdr3_aa: CASWRRRGTGNTIYF
cdr3_nt: TGTGCCAGTTGGCGGCGACGGGGGACAGGAAACACCATATATTTT

v_call: TRBV5-1
j_call: TRBJ2-3
clone_size: .
d_call: TRBD2
cdr3_aa: CASSSVAGGPSTDTQYF
cdr3_nt: TGCGCCAGCAGTTCGGTAGCGGGAGGCCCTAGCACAGATACGCAGTATTTT

v_call: TRBV10-3
j_call: TRBJ2-7
clone_size: .
d_call: .
cdr3_aa: CAISELLGAGYEQYF
cdr3_nt: TGTGCCATCAGTGAGCTATTAGGGGCGGGGTACGAGCAGTACTTC

v_call: TRBV6-5
j_call: TRBJ1-2
clone_size: once
d_call: .
cdr3_aa: CASSYRSQDYGYTF
cdr3_nt: TGTGCCAGCAGTTACCGGTCACAGGACTATGGCTACACCTTC

v_call: TRBV7-2
j_call: TRBJ1-2
clone_size: once
d_call: TRBD1
cdr3_aa: CASSSTPAGTGIYGYTF
cdr3_nt: TGTGCCAGCAGTTCGACCCCCGCCGGGACAGGGATCTATGGCTACACCTTC

v_call: TRBV10-3
j_call: TRBJ2-1
clone_size: .
d_call: .
cdr3_aa: CAISELGTSGDEQFF
cdr3_nt: TGTGCCATCAGTGAGTTGGGGACCTCGGGGGATGAGCAGTTCTTC

v_call: TRBV6-1
j_call: TRBJ2-3
clone_size: .
d_call: TRBD1
cdr3_aa: CASSEAGQGTDTQYF
cdr3_nt: TGTGCCAGCAGTGAAGCGGGACAGGGCACAGATACGCAGTATTTT

v_call: TRBV4-2
j_call: TRBJ2-5
clone_size: .
d_call: TRBD1
cdr3_aa: CASSQVAGGQGAIQETQYF
cdr3_nt: TGTGCCAGCAGCCAAGTGGCCGGTGGACAGGGGGCGATCCAAGAGACCCAGTACTTC

v_call: TRBV28
j_call: TRBJ2-7
clone_size: few
d_call: .
cdr3_aa: CASSQGQLAYEQYF
cdr3_nt: TGTGCCAGCAGCCAAGGGCAGCTAGCCTACGAGCAGTACTTC

v_call: TRBV11-2
j_call: TRBJ2-7
clone_size: .
d_call: .
cdr3_aa: CASSLNYRIHEQYF
cdr3_nt: TGTGCCAGCAGCTTAAATTACAGAATCCACGAGCAGTACTTC

v_call: TRBV10-3
j_call: TRBJ1-5
clone_size: .
d_call: TRBD1
cdr3_aa: CAISDGGTGGYQPQHF
cdr3_nt: TGTGCCATCAGTGATGGGGGGACAGGGGGCTATCAGCCCCAGCATTTT

v_call: TRBV28
j_call: TRBJ2-5
clone_size: .
d_call: TRBD2
cdr3_aa: CASSFGGREQETQYF
cdr3_nt: TGTGCCAGCAGTTTTGGCGGGAGGGAGCAAGAGACCCAGTACTTC

v_call: TRBV7-9
j_call: TRBJ2-7
clone_size: .
d_call: .
cdr3_aa: CASSLVMGRGQGLHGEQYF
cdr3_nt: TGTGCCAGCAGCTTAGTTATGGGGCGGGGGCAGGGCCTCCATGGCGAGCAGTACTTC

v_call: TRBV2
j_call: TRBJ1-1
clone_size: .
d_call: .
cdr3_aa: CASSELNTEAFF
cdr3_nt: TGTGCCAGCAGTGAATTGAACACTGAAGCTTTCTTT

v_call: TRBV5-5
j_call: TRBJ2-5
clone_size: once
d_call: .
cdr3_aa: CASSGGHLQETQYF
cdr3_nt: TGTGCCAGCAGCGGGGGACACCTCCAAGAGACCCAGTACTTC

v_call: TRBV7-9
j_call: TRBJ1-5
clone_size: .
d_call: TRBD1
cdr3_aa: CARLYKNAGTDYNQPQHF
cdr3_nt: TGTGCCAGATTATATAAAAACGCCGGGACAGATTACAATCAGCCCCAGCATTTT

v_call: TRBV7-3
j_call: TRBJ2-1
clone_size: .
d_call: .
cdr3_aa: CASSLRVGGEQFF
cdr3_nt: TGTGCCAGCAGCCTCCGGGTGGGGGGTGAGCAGTTCTTC

v_call: TRBV4-1
j_call: TRBJ2-1
clone_size: medium-sized
d_call: TRBD2
cdr3_aa: CASSQEGTRNEQFF
cdr3_nt: TGCGCCAGCAGCCAAGAAGGGACTAGGAATGAGCAGTTCTTC

v_call: TRBV14
j_call: TRBJ1-1
clone_size: .
d_call: .
cdr3_aa: CASSQEYRAEAFF
cdr3_nt: TGTGCCAGCAGCCAAGAATACAGGGCTGAAGCTTTCTTT

v_call: TRBV2
j_call: TRBJ2-3
clone_size: .
d_call: TRBD2
cdr3_aa: CASSGLAGGADTQYF
cdr3_nt: TGTGCCAGCAGTGGGTTAGCGGGAGGGGCAGATACGCAGTATTTT

v_call: TRBV6-5
j_call: TRBJ2-7
clone_size: .
d_call: TRBD2
cdr3_aa: CASRRRERSGEQYF
cdr3_nt: TGTGCCAGCAGGCGGCGGGAGAGATCGGGCGAGCAGTACTTC

v_call: TRBV7-8
j_call: TRBJ2-7
clone_size: .
d_call: TRBD2
cdr3_aa: CASSLDSSGNYEQYF
cdr3_nt: TGTGCCAGCAGCTTAGATAGTAGCGGGAACTACGAGCAGTACTTC

v_call: TRBV28
j_call: TRBJ2-1
clone_size: few
d_call: TRBD2
cdr3_aa: CASSHGGGSYNEQFF
cdr3_nt: TGTGCCAGCAGCCATGGGGGGGGGTCCTACAATGAGCAGTTCTTC

v_call: TRBV18
j_call: TRBJ2-5
clone_size: once
d_call: .
cdr3_aa: CASHRSLGETQYF
cdr3_nt: TGTGCCAGCCACAGGTCGTTGGGGGAGACCCAGTACTTC

v_call: TRBV7-2
j_call: TRBJ2-3
clone_size: .
d_call: .
cdr3_aa: CASSLAEDTQYF
cdr3_nt: TGTGCCAGCAGCTTAGCCGAAGATACGCAGTATTTT

v_call: TRBV5-8
j_call: TRBJ1-4
clone_size: .
d_call: TRBD1
cdr3_aa: CASSLEGGGDEKLFF
cdr3_nt: TGTGCCAGCAGCTTGGAAGGGGGCGGGGATGAAAAACTGTTTTTT

v_call: TRBV27
j_call: TRBJ2-1
clone_size: .
d_call: .
cdr3_aa: CASSLSAGPYNEQFF
cdr3_nt: TGTGCCAGCAGTTTATCGGCGGGTCCCTACAATGAGCAGTTCTTC

v_call: TRBV7-3
j_call: TRBJ2-2
clone_size: .
d_call: TRBD2
cdr3_aa: CASSLSPAGGTGELFF
cdr3_nt: TGTGCCAGCAGCTTAAGCCCAGCGGGGGGCACCGGGGAGCTGTTTTTT

v_call: TRBV4-2
j_call: TRBJ2-7
clone_size: .
d_call: TRBD1
cdr3_aa: CASSQARQGSYEQYF
cdr3_nt: TGTGCCAGCAGCCAAGCGCGACAGGGCTCCTACGAGCAGTACTTC

v_call: TRBV7-6
j_call: TRBJ2-7
clone_size: .
d_call: .
cdr3_aa: CASSSLRGGGSSYEQYF
cdr3_nt: TGTGCCAGCAGCTCTCTCAGGGGCGGAGGGAGCTCCTACGAGCAGTACTTC

v_call: TRBV6-5
j_call: TRBJ2-1
clone_size: .
d_call: .
cdr3_aa: CASSYGRERGIEQFF
cdr3_nt: TGTGCCAGCAGTTACGGCCGGGAGAGGGGGATTGAGCAGTTCTTC

v_call: TRBV5-1
j_call: TRBJ1-1
clone_size: .
d_call: .
cdr3_aa: CASSLRSGAMNTEAFF
cdr3_nt: TGCGCCAGCAGCTTGAGGTCAGGGGCCATGAACACTGAAGCTTTCTTT

v_call: TRBV10-3
j_call: TRBJ2-7
clone_size: .
d_call: TRBD1
cdr3_aa: CAISESTGVRQYF
cdr3_nt: TGTGCCATCAGTGAGTCGACAGGGGTACGGCAGTACTTC

v_call: TRBV10-1
j_call: TRBJ2-1
clone_size: .
d_call: .
cdr3_aa: CASIGPFNEQFF
cdr3_nt: TGCGCCAGCATCGGACCCTTCAATGAGCAGTTCTTC

v_call: TRBV5-1
j_call: TRBJ2-2
clone_size: .
d_call: TRBD2
cdr3_aa: CASSLTSGSITGELFF
cdr3_nt: TGCGCCAGCAGCTTAACTAGCGGGAGTATCACCGGGGAGCTGTTTTTT

v_call: TRBV28
j_call: TRBJ2-4
clone_size: .
d_call: .
cdr3_aa: CASSFSGVYIQYF
cdr3_nt: TGTGCCAGCAGTTTTTCGGGGGTTTACATTCAGTACTTC

v_call: TRBV9
j_call: TRBJ1-1
clone_size: .
d_call: .
cdr3_aa: CASSPFGGLSTEAFF
cdr3_nt: TGTGCCAGCAGCCCATTCGGAGGGTTGAGCACTGAAGCTTTCTTT

v_call: TRBV5-4
j_call: TRBJ2-1
clone_size: .
d_call: .
cdr3_aa: CASSLGASSYNEQFF
cdr3_nt: TGTGCCAGCAGCTTGGGGGCGAGCTCCTACAATGAGCAGTTCTTC

v_call: TRBV29-1
j_call: TRBJ2-3
clone_size: .
d_call: .
cdr3_aa: CSVTPRIQGLLTDTQYF
cdr3_nt: TGCAGCGTTACGCCTCGTATACAGGGCCTTCTCACAGATACGCAGTATTTT

v_call: TRBV5-1
j_call: TRBJ2-1
clone_size: once
d_call: .
cdr3_aa: CASSLDSGSYNEQFF
cdr3_nt: TGCGCCAGCAGCTTGGACAGCGGCTCCTACAATGAGCAGTTCTTC

v_call: TRBV27
j_call: TRBJ2-1
clone_size: .
d_call: TRBD2
cdr3_aa: CASSSPPSGRNEQFF
cdr3_nt: TGTGCCAGCAGTTCCCCCCCTAGCGGGAGAAATGAGCAGTTCTTC

v_call: TRBV29-1
j_call: TRBJ2-3
clone_size: .
d_call: .
cdr3_aa: CSVEDGSRGNADTQYF
cdr3_nt: TGCAGCGTTGAAGATGGTTCAAGGGGGAATGCAGATACGCAGTATTTT

v_call: TRBV7-9
j_call: TRBJ1-4
clone_size: once
d_call: TRBD1
cdr3_aa: CASGQGALTNEKLFF
cdr3_nt: TGTGCCAGTGGCCAGGGGGCTTTGACTAATGAAAAACTGTTTTTT

v_call: TRBV29-1
j_call: TRBJ2-1
clone_size: .
d_call: .
cdr3_aa: CSVVGGAFYNEQFF
cdr3_nt: TGCAGCGTTGTAGGAGGGGCCTTTTACAATGAGCAGTTCTTC

v_call: TRBV28
j_call: TRBJ2-7
clone_size: .
d_call: .
cdr3_aa: CACSGTPTYEQYF
cdr3_nt: TGTGCCTGTTCCGGGACACCCACCTACGAGCAGTACTTC

v_call: TRBV28
j_call: TRBJ2-4
clone_size: .
d_call: TRBD2
cdr3_aa: CTSSLVTSPAEAKNIQYF
cdr3_nt: TGTACCAGCAGTTTAGTGACTAGCCCTGCTGAGGCCAAAAACATTCAGTACTTC